This T cell receptor (beta chain) originates from a study of OX40 agonist ivuxolimab in advanced cancers. Study at large: The dose-escalation group included hepatocellular carcinoma, melanoma, renal cell carcinoma and head and neck cancer. A male proportion of 82.7% was recorded, with mean age about 62 years and range roughly 20 to 90.

No patient had autoimmune disease or received systemic immunosuppression. Profiling relied on immunoSEQ multiplex PCR, and the TCRdb table lists in-frame clones only, not all of them. The data show around 27,000 clones, 90% seen once. On this clone itself: Antigen unknown.

Unmatched junction bases numbered 10, after V lost 5 bases and J lost 4 bases. Germline lookup yields CDR1 MNHEY and CDR2 SMNVEV (reference sequence). This CDR3 has 16 amino acids. Notes on the study in general: Which antigen the expanded peripheral T cells recognized is unknown.

Sample: CD4+ or CD8+ T cells sorted from blood, taken in a trial of the OX40 agonist ivuxolimab. This sequence was found in an adult with an advanced solid tumor such as melanoma, head and neck, liver or kidney cancer. The chain recombines TRBV27 with TRBJ2-1, with 8 positions matching TRBD2. The CDR3 sequence: CASSRSGTSSYNEQFF. CDR3 bases: TGTGCCAGCAGTCGTTCCGGGACTAGTTCTTACAATGAGCAGTTCTTC.